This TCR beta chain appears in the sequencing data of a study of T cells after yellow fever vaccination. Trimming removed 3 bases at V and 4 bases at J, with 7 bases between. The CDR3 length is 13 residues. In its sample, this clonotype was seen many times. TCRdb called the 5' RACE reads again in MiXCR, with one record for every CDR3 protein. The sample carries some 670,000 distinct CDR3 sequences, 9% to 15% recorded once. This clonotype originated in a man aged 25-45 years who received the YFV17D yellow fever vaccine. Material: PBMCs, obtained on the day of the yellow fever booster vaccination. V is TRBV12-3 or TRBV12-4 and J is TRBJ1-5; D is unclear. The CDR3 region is CASSFAGNQPQHF. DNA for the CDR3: TGTGCCAGCAGTTTCGCGGGAAATCAGCCCCAGCATTTT.